In its sample, the clone carrying this T cell receptor (beta chain) was seen once. Its cognate antigen is unknown. V lost 4 bases to trimming and J lost 2 bases, with 15 bases between them. Germline-derived CDR1 and CDR2 are LNHDA and SQIVND (reference sequence). The CDR3 is made up of 16 amino acids. These data belong to a study of shared clonotypes between healthy human individuals. Study background: The study enrolled two women and a few men aged 18 to 49.

Findings of the study overall: Clonotype sharing among donors was expected to depend on sequencing depth. Few donors restricted represented genetic and exposure-history diversity.

Libraries were prepared by immunoSEQ multiplex PCR; TCRdb keeps only in-frame clonotypes and omits some of them. The sample lists hundreds of thousands of clones, roughly 70% occurring once. The chain recombines TRBV19 with TRBJ2-1; unclear D gene. The TCR comes from a young woman in good health. The source material was memory CD4+ T cells sorted from blood. Subset indicated: CD45RA-negative fraction. The CDR3 loop is CASSRVSSTAYNEQFF. The CDR3, as DNA: TGTGCCAGTAGTAGGGTCAGCTCGACGGCCTACAATGAGCAGTTCTTC.